The entry below describes one TCR beta chain. Antigen: not known. This entry belongs to a study of shared clonotypes between healthy human individuals. Across several immunoSEQ plates, the genomic DNA of each subset was split evenly. The table came from immunoSEQ multiplex PCR; TCRdb's copy has only in-frame clones and leaves some out. Counted here are roughly 660,000 clones, 90% occurring once; the ten biggest clones make up 34%. The CDR3 runs 14 residues. Germline CDR1 is SGDLS and CDR2 is YYNGEE. Trimming took off 1 base at V and 6 bases at J, with 13 bases between the two ends. Broader study findings: Non-shared clonotypes showed lower generation probabilities than clonotypes common to all four donors. Depth was large, yet rarefaction showed that sorted-subset sequencing was incomplete.

The rearrangement links TRBV9 to TRBJ1-1, with D possibly TRBD1 on 5 matching bases. The receptor's source is a man aged 18 to 30 in good health. Some clones in this sample may be carry-over from other donors' samples. Material: memory CD8+ T cells from PBMCs. The subset was: CD45RO+ cells pooled with CCR7-negative TemRA cells. The CDR3 DNA reads as TGTGCCAGCAGCGTAACTCAGGGAAGGGCTGAAGCTTTCTTT. It encodes CASSVTQGRAEAFF.